Included here is one T cell receptor (beta chain) sequence, with context. This sample is part of a study of beta chain features in type 1 diabetes. Study in general: Examination covered approximately 100 million sorted cells spanning all samples.

Purities in excess of 95% were seen in all sorted populations. This CDR3 contains 14 residues. V lost 4 bases to trimming and J lost 2 bases; unmatched junction nucleotides: 2. CDR1 SGDLS and CDR2 YYNGEE come from the germline V gene. Expressed TCRB transcripts were sequenced because the isolated RNA had all been reverse transcribed beforehand. Method: immunoSEQ multiplex PCR; TCRdb's copy keeps in-frame clones and lacks some. The sample has about 200,000 clones, 11% seen once; the top ten hold 1% to 1.5%. The V call is TRBV9, the J call TRBJ2-3, with TRBD2 identical over 9 bases. The origin of this receptor is a man between 18 and 35 years old in good health. Specimen: central memory CD4+ T cells from blood. The CDR3 coding sequence is TGTGCCAGCAGCAGCGGGAGGTTCACAGATACGCAGTATTTT. Translation: CASSSGRFTDTQYF.